What follows are 24 T cell receptor beta chains derived from one specimen sequenced in a study of blood T cell repertoires in COVID-19. TCRdb's table, derived via immunoSEQ multiplex PCR, lists solely in-frame clones and lacks some. The data show roughly 250,000 clones, with 70% to 90% seen just once and approximately 2% held by the top ten. Specimen: PBMCs or T cells enriched from blood (not recorded which). The origin of the receptors is a woman aged 45 to 65 who had recovered from COVID-19.

In its sample, this clone was seen once. The V gene is TRBV14, the J gene TRBJ1-1; a possible D gene is TRBD1 (6 bases). With 1 base removed from V and 6 bases from J, the gap between germline ends came to 9 bases. CDR1 SGHDN and CDR2 FVKESK come from the germline V gene. The CDR3 loop spans 13 amino acids. This CDR3 is CASSQGGPAEAFF. The CDR3 DNA reads TGTGCCAGCAGCCAAGGGGGGCCTGCTGAAGCTTTCTTT.

This clone was recorded a few times. The chain is built from TRBV3-1 (or the pseudogene TRBV3-2) and TRBJ1-2, with 7 positions matching TRBD1. The CDR3 covers 17 residues. V was pared by 4 bases and J by 2 bases, with 13 bases of the junction left unmatched. CDR1 and CDR2 from the germline V gene are LGHDT and YNNKEL (reference sequence). The DNA for the CDR3 is TGTGCCAGCAGCCGAACGGGACGAGGGACAGCGAACTATGGCTACACCTTC. Translating gives CASSRTGRGTANYGYTF.

The chain uses TRBV2 and TRBJ1-1; perhaps TRBD1 as D (6 bases). Trimming left V 7 bases short and J 11 bases short, with 14 bases between. The CDR3 runs to 11 residues. Germline lookup yields CDR1 SNHLY and CDR2 FYNNEI. CDR3 bases: TGTGCCAGCAAGGGGGAACCGAGGGCTTTCTTT. Encoded protein: CASKGEPRAFF.

V usage is TRBV5-5 and J usage is TRBJ2-5, with 12 bases identical to TRBD2. The CDR3 runs to 18 residues. Germline values: CDR1 SGHKS, CDR2 YYEKEE (reference sequence). After removal of 0 bases from V and 3 bases from J, the junction contained 9 bases not matched to a gene. This CDR3 is CASSLVFLTSGSEETQYF. As DNA, the CDR3 is TGTGCCAGCAGCTTGGTTTTCCTGACTAGCGGGAGTGAAGAGACCCAGTACTTC.

The V call is TRBV12-5, the J call TRBJ1-6, with D possibly being TRBD1 (6 bases). V was clipped by 0 bases and J by 10 bases, with 10 bases between them. Germline lookup yields CDR1 LGHNT and CDR2 FRNRAP. This CDR3 comprises 14 residues. The DNA for the CDR3 is TGTGCTAGTGGTTTGGTAGTGGGGGCATCACCCCTCCACTTT. It yields the protein CASGLVVGASPLHF.

The chain employs TRBV6-5 and TRBJ2-7, with 8 bases aligning to TRBD2. V gave up 11 bases and J gave up 7 bases; unmatched junction bases: 10. This CDR3 comprises 12 residues. In germline, CDR1 is MNHEY, CDR2 SVGAGI. The CDR3 region is CAGTSGLNEQYF. The CDR3 DNA follows: TGTGCCGGAACTAGCGGACTTAATGAGCAGTACTTC.

This chain connects TRBV5-4 to TRBJ2-2; 11 bases match TRBD2. Trimming removed 1 base from V and 5 bases from J; junction bases left unmatched: 4. CDR1 SGHNT and CDR2 YYREEE come from the germline V gene (reference sequence). The CDR3 runs to 16 residues. The CDR3 DNA follows: TGTGCCAGCAGCTTGAACGGACTAGCGGGTACCGGGGAGCTGTTTTTT. Protein sequence: CASSLNGLAGTGELFF.

The rearrangement joins TRBV11-3 to TRBJ2-3; the match to TRBD1 covers 7 bases. The CDR3 is 14 residues long. Trimming at V came to 5 bases and at J to 2 bases, leaving 4 bases not matched to a gene. Looked up from germline, CDR1 is SGHNT and CDR2 is YENEEA. CDR3 sequence reads: CASSRQGVTDTQYF. The CDR3 DNA is TGTGCCAGCAGCAGGCAGGGGGTCACAGATACGCAGTATTTT.

The J gene is TRBJ1-1, the V gene TRBV9, with no clear D. V was pared by 0 bases and J by 3 bases, with 9 bases between. The CDR3 runs to 14 residues. Germline CDR1 is SGDLS and CDR2 is YYNGEE. The CDR3 region has the DNA TGTGCCAGCAGCGTAGAGACGGGATACACTGAAGCTTTCTTT. Protein sequence: CASSVETGYTEAFF.

The genes are TRBV4-2 and TRBJ2-2; TRBD2 matches at 9 bases. The CDR3 runs to 16 residues. The V gene end was trimmed by 3 bases and the J gene end by 5 bases; junction bases not matched to a gene: 7. Germline V gene sequence: CDR1 LGHNA, CDR2 YNFKEQ. The CDR3 region is CASSQNGAGGTGELFF. CDR3 in DNA: TGTGCCAGCAGCCAGAATGGAGCGGGAGGTACCGGGGAGCTGTTTTTT.

This chain links TRBV7-5 with TRBJ1-2; the D call of TRBD1 is as the table states it, not checked on the DNA. TRBV7-5 counts as a pseudogene. The CDR3 is 16 amino acids. CDR3 sequence (DNA): TGTGCCAGAAGCTTAGCCCTTGCAGGGAAAGACTATGGCTACACCTTC. Protein product: CARSLALAGKDYGYTF.

The V call is TRBV7-3, the J call TRBJ2-3; D is perhaps TRBD2 (6 bases). Trimming took 7 bases from V and 4 from J, leaving 21 bases between them. This CDR3 is built from 16 residues. The germline gives CDR1 SGHTA, CDR2 FQGTGA. CDR3 nucleotide sequence: TGTGCCAGCACCGAAAACCCGGGAGCAGGCCCAGATACGCAGTATTTT. Residues: CASTENPGAGPDTQYF.

This chain joins TRBV28 and TRBJ2-1; a possible D gene is TRBD1 (5 bases). V dropped 4 bases and J dropped 6 bases, with 19 bases sitting between them. CDR3 length: 16 amino acids. Germline V lookup: CDR1 MDHEN, CDR2 SYDVKM. The CDR3 bases are TGTGCCAGCAGTTCCCCCGCTAGGCAGGGTGGCAATGAGCAGTTCTTC. It translates to CASSSPARQGGNEQFF.

This chain joins TRBV3-1 (or the pseudogene TRBV3-2) and TRBJ1-5; no clear D gene. V was shortened by 0 bases and J by 4 bases, with 7 bases between the two germline ends. The CDR3 sequence is 14 residues long. In germline, CDR1 is LGHDT, CDR2 YNNKEL (reference sequence). The CDR3 is CASSQDPHNQPQHF. CDR3 nucleotides: TGTGCCAGCAGCCAAGATCCACATAATCAGCCCCAGCATTTT.

The chain joins TRBV6-4 to TRBJ2-7, with D maybe TRBD2 (5 bases). This CDR3 region has 14 residues. Trimming took 6 bases from V and 5 from J, leaving 17 bases between them. Germline V gene lookup returns CDR1 MRHNA and CDR2 SNTAGT. The CDR3 spells CASRGRTSLHEQYF. Here the CDR3 DNA reads TGTGCCAGCAGGGGAAGGACTTCCCTCCACGAGCAGTACTTC.

The J gene is TRBJ2-7, the V gene TRBV6-6; TRBD2 matches at 7 bases. This CDR3 spans 13 amino acids. Looked up from germline, CDR1 is MNHNY and CDR2 is SVGAGI (reference sequence). The trim removed 2 bases at V and 3 bases at J, leaving 1 base unmatched. The CDR3 sequence: CASSYSGNYEQYF. The CDR3 region has the DNA TGTGCCAGCAGTTACAGCGGGAACTACGAGCAGTACTTC.

The rearrangement links TRBV9 to TRBJ1-3; no definite D call. This CDR3 spans 12 amino acids. Trimming shortened V by 6 bases and J by 3 bases, and 7 bases separated the two germline ends. Germline V gives CDR1 SGDLS, CDR2 YYNGEE. The CDR3 loop is CASMGDGNTIYF. DNA of the CDR3: TGTGCCAGCATGGGCGATGGAAACACCATATATTTT.

This clone has only a few counts. V gene TRBV10-3 combines with J gene TRBJ2-1, with 7 bases fitting TRBD2. Germline assignment: CDR1 ENHRY and CDR2 SYGVKD. V lost 1 base, J lost 8 bases, and 14 bases stayed unmatched. The CDR3 loop spans 17 amino acids. CDR3 region: CAISEFLTSSEGYEQFF. DNA of the CDR3: TGTGCCATCAGTGAGTTTCTGACTAGCTCGGAGGGGTATGAGCAGTTCTTC.

V is TRBV2 and J is TRBJ2-7; TRBD1 aligns across 7 bases. V lost 5 bases to trimming and J lost 4 bases; unmatched junction nucleotides: 5. Germline V gene sequence: CDR1 SNHLY, CDR2 FYNNEI. This CDR3 region has 13 residues. The CDR3 loop is CASSTGTEYEQYF. CDR3 DNA sequence: TGTGCCAGCAGTACCGGGACAGAATACGAGCAGTACTTC.

The chain joins TRBV4-1 to TRBJ1-5, with D uncertain. Germline-derived CDR1 and CDR2 are MGHRA and YSYEKL. Trimming removed 2 bases at V and 0 bases at J, with 11 bases between. This CDR3 region has 16 residues. Written as DNA, the CDR3 is TGCGCCAGCAGCCAACACGACACCTATAGCAATCAGCCCCAGCATTTT. It yields the protein CASSQHDTYSNQPQHF.

This clone was counted a single time. This rearrangement joins TRBV2 to TRBJ2-1; D gene uncertain. This CDR3 comprises 11 residues. Trimming removed 3 bases at V and 9 bases at J, with 6 bases between. From germline, CDR1 is SNHLY and CDR2 FYNNEI. In nucleotides, the CDR3 is TGTGCCAGCAGTGATGCGCCTGAGCAGTTCTTC. It specifies CASSDAPEQFF.

The rearrangement links TRBV28 to TRBJ1-2; tentative D call: TRBD1 (6 bases). V dropped 1 base and J dropped 6 bases, with 12 bases sitting between them. Germline loops: CDR1 MDHEN, CDR2 SYDVKM. The CDR3 has 14 residues. CDR3 protein: CASSLFSGDNGYTF. The CDR3 DNA is TGTGCCAGCAGTTTATTTTCTGGGGACAATGGCTACACCTTC.

The J gene is TRBJ2-7, the V gene TRBV28, with 10 bases that match TRBD1. Trimming at V came to 1 base and at J to 3 bases, leaving 15 bases not matched to a gene. Germline CDR1 is MDHEN and CDR2 is SYDVKM. CDR3 length equals 19 residues. The CDR3 loop reads CASSLFVGGTGVTRYEQYF. In DNA form, the CDR3 reads TGTGCCAGCAGTTTATTTGTGGGTGGGACAGGGGTTACTCGCTACGAGCAGTACTTC.

The chain joins TRBV28 to TRBJ1-3; D unresolved. This CDR3 is built from 14 residues. CDR1 MDHEN and CDR2 SYDVKM come from the germline V gene. The ends were cut back, 3 bases at V and 2 bases at J, with 8 bases in the middle. The CDR3 DNA reads TGTGCCAGCAGTTTGCCGGGAGCTGGAAACACCATATATTTT. Amino acid sequence: CASSLPGAGNTIYF.